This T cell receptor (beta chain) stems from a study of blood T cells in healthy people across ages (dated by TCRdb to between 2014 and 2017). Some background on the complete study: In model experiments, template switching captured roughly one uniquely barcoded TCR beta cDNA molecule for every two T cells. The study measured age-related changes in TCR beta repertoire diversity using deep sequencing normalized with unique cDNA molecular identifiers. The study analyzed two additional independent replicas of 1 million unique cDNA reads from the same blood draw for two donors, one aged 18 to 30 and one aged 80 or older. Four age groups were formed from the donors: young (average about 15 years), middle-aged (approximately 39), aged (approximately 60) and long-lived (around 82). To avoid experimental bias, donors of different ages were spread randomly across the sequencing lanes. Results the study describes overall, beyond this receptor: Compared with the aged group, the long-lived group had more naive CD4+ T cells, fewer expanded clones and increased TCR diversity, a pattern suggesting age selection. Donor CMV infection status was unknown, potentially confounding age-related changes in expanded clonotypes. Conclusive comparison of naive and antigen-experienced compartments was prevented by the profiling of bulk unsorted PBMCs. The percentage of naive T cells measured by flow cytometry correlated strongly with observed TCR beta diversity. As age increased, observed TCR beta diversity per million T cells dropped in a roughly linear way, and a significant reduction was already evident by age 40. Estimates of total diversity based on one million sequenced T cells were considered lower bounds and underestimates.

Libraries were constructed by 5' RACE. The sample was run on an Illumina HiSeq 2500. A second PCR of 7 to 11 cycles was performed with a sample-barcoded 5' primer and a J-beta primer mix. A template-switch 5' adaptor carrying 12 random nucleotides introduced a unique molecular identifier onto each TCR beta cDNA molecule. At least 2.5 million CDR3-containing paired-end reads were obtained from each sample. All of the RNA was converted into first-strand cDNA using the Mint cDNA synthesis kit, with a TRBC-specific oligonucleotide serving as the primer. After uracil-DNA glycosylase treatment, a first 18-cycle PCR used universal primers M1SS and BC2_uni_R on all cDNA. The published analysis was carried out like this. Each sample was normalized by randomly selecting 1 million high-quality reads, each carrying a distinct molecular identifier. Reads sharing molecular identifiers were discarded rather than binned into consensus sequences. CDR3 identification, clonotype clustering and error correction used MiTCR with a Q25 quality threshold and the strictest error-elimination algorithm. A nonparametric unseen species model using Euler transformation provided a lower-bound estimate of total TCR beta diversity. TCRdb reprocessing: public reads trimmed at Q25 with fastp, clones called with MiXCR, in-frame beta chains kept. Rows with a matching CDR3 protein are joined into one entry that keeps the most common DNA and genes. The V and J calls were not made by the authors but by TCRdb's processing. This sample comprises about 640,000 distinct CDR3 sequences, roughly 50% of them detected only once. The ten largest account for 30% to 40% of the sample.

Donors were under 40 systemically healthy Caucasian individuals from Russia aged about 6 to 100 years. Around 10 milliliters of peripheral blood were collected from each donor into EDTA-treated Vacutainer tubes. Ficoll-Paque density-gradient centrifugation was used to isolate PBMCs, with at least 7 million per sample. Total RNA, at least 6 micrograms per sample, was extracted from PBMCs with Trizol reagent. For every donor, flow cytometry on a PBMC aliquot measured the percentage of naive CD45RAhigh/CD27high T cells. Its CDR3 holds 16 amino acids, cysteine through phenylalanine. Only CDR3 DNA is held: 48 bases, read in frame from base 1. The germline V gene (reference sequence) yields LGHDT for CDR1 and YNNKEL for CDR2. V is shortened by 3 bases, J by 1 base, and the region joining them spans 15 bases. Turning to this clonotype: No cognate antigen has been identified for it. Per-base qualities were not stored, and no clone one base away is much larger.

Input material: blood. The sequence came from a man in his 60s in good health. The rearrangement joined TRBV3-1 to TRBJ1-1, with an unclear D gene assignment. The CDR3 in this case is CASSHHGVGENTEAFF. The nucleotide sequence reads TGTGCCAGCAGCCACCATGGGGTCGGGGAGAACACTGAAGCTTTCTTT.